The 6 T cell receptor beta chains presented below share a single source sample, sequenced in a study of shared clonotypes between healthy human individuals. Sequencing used immunoSEQ multiplex PCR; TCRdb keeps in-frame clones, though not all of them. The data hold some 2,000,000 clones, with more than 90% observed a single time. Sequenced sample: naive CD4+ T cells sorted from blood. Subset specified: CD45RA+ positively selected. These TCRs come from a man aged 18 to 35 in good health.

This clone was seen only once. The gene calls are TRBV10-3 and TRBJ2-2; D call uncertain. Germline CDR1 ENHRY, CDR2 SYGVKD. The CDR3 spans 16 residues. Trimming took off 1 base at V and 1 base at J, with 10 bases between the two ends. Written as DNA, the CDR3 is TGTGCCATCAGTGAGTACGACAATCTGAACACCGGGGAGCTGTTTTTT. Translation gives CAISEYDNLNTGELFF.

Worth noting for this clone: This specimen includes other DNA sequences encoding the same CDR3. The chain uses TRBV29-1 and TRBJ2-3, with D possibly being TRBD2 (5 bases). The CDR3 sequence is 15 residues long. CDR1 is SQVTM, CDR2 ANQGSEA, per germline. CDR3 protein: CRRTGIGPSTDTQYF. CDR3 bases: TGCAGAAGGACGGGGATTGGGCCCAGCACAGATACGCAGTATTTT.

The CDR3 sequence: CASSLDRGRTNYEQYF. DNA of the CDR3: TGTGCCAGCAGCTTAGACAGGGGGAGGACCAACTACGAGCAGTACTTC. J is TRBJ2-7 and V is TRBV11-2, with D perhaps TRBD1 (7 bases). V was clipped by 0 bases and J by 3 bases, with 15 bases between them. This CDR3 is 16 amino acids long. Germline V CDR1 and CDR2: SGHAT, FQNNGV.

The V gene is TRBV6-6, the J gene TRBJ2-7, with 8 positions matching TRBD2. J gave up 3 bases and V 6 bases, and 10 bases lay outside the gene matches. This CDR3 has 15 residues. CDR1 and CDR2 from the germline V gene are MNHNY and SVGAGI (reference sequence). CDR3 in amino acids: CASSPLAGNLYEQYF. DNA for the CDR3: TGTGCCAGCAGCCCGCTAGCGGGTAACCTCTACGAGCAGTACTTC.

This rearrangement joins TRBV30 to TRBJ2-3, with 7 bases matching TRBD2. CDR3 length: 15 amino acids. V shed 1 base, J shed 2 bases, and the junction held 6 bases outside the gene matches. Germline assignment: CDR1 GTSNPN and CDR2 SVGIG (reference sequence). The CDR3 reads CAWSGKRDPTDTQYF. CDR3 bases: TGTGCCTGGAGTGGGAAGCGGGATCCCACAGATACGCAGTATTTT.

The chain links TRBV10-3 to TRBJ2-2, with TRBD2 as a possible D gene (6 bases). Germline loops: CDR1 ENHRY, CDR2 SYGVKD. The CDR3 sequence is 16 residues long. V was clipped by 10 bases and J by 1 base, with 19 bases between them. CDR3 protein: CATRPFSGGNTGELFF. In DNA form, the CDR3 reads TGTGCCACCCGGCCCTTTAGCGGTGGGAACACCGGGGAGCTGTTTTTT.